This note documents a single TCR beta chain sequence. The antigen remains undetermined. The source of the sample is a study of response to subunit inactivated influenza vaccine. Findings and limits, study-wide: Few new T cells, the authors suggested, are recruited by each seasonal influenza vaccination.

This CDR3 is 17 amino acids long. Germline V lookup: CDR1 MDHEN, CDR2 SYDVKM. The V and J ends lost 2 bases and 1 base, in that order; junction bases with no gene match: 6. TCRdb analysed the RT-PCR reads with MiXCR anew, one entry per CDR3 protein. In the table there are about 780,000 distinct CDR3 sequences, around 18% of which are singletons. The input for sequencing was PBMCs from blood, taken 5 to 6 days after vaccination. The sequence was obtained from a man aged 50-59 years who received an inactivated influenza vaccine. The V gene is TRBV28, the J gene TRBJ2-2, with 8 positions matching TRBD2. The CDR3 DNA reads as TGTGCCAGCAGTTTAGTAGCGGGGTATGGGAACACCGGGGAGCTGTTTTTT. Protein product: CASSLVAGYGNTGELFF.